This T cell receptor (beta chain) was sequenced in a study of blood T cells in healthy people across ages. In regard to this clonotype: Its matching antigen is unknown.

Study-wide findings and caveats: Bulk PBMC profiling left naive and antigen-experienced comparisons inconclusive. Higher diversity and more naive CD4+ cells were features of long-lived donors, compared to aged donors.

Sample-barcoded 5' priming and a J-beta primer mix drove a second PCR of about 6 to 11 cycles. A 12-random-nucleotide template-switch adaptor tagged each cDNA molecule. A single record per CDR3 protein comes from TCRdb applying MiXCR to the 5' RACE reads. The repertoire has over 950,000 distinct CDR3 sequences, roughly two fifths of them found once; the top ten carry under 15%. What was sequenced was blood. This TCR derives from a man aged 18-30 years in good health.

CDR3 DNA: TGCAGTGCTAGAGATTGGGGGCGGGGGATGAACACTGAAGCTTTCTTT. Translating it yields CSARDWGRGMNTEAFF. The chain couples TRBV20-1 to TRBJ1-1, with D maybe TRBD1 (6 bases). Looked up from germline, CDR1 is DFQATT and CDR2 is SNEGSKA (reference sequence). The CDR3 covers 16 residues. With 0 bases removed from V and 0 bases from J, the gap between germline ends came to 14 bases.